This paragraph reports one TCR beta chain. This sample was taken from a study of blood T cell repertoires in COVID-19. Study-wide context: The study drew acute and convalescent COVID-19 samples from the United States, Italy and Spain. Sample material is recorded as cDNA or gDNA derived from T cells, B-cell-depleted T cells, or PBMCs.

CDR3 length: 17 residues. Germline loops: CDR1 MGHDK, CDR2 SYGVNS. V lost 2 bases and J 0 bases, leaving 13 bases between the germline ends. In the study's own analysis: Reference gene primer amplification yielded estimated nucleated cell counts. Here immunoSEQ multiplex PCR was the method, and the copy in TCRdb shows in-frame clones only, minus some. From that table come the V and J calls and clone size; the DNA was used to work out D and trimming. The sample gives under 350,000 clones, approximately 90% of which show up once; 4.6% is in the top ten. The clonotype originates from a man aged 40-49 years with acute or convalescent COVID-19. The specimen sequenced was peripheral blood. The chain uses TRBV25-1 and TRBJ1-4, with D perhaps TRBD1 (5 bases). The CDR3 DNA follows: TGTGCCAGCAGTGAAATCCGGGACTCCGCAACTAATGAAAAACTGTTTTTT. Protein: CASSEIRDSATNEKLFF.